The subject of this entry is one T cell receptor beta chain. The data were taken from a study of early T cells in non-severe SARS-CoV-2 infection. The CDR3 is made up of 12 amino acids. In germline, CDR1 is SEHNR, CDR2 FQNEAQ (reference sequence). V lost 5 bases, J lost 2 bases, and 6 bases lay in between. TCRdb reprocessed the 5' RACE reads with MiXCR, giving one entry per CDR3 protein. The sample has tens of thousands of distinct CDR3 sequences; 5% to 6.5% are singletons. This chain uses TRBV7-9 with TRBJ2-5; D call uncertain. The receptor was isolated from an adult who was a healthcare worker with PCR-confirmed SARS-CoV-2 infection or an uninfected control (not recorded which). Sample: whole blood, taken at baseline. The CDR3 sequence is CASSAVQETQYF. CDR3 sequence (DNA): TGTGCCAGCAGCGCAGTACAAGAGACCCAGTACTTC.